Given below is one T cell receptor beta chain in context. The J segment lost 2 bases and the V segment lost 2 bases, leaving 6 bases of the junction unmatched. CDR3 length: 16 residues. Germline assignment: CDR1 KGHSH and CDR2 LQKENI. The repertoire was sequenced with immunoSEQ multiplex PCR; TCRdb's copy has only in-frame clones and lacks some. The sample holds approximately 84,000 clones; about 80% are singletons and the top ten take roughly 5.6%. The data belong to a study of blood T cell repertoires in COVID-19. Whole-study context: Nucleic acid was either cDNA or gDNA, and it came from T cells, B-cell-depleted T cells, or PBMCs.

Sequencing was done on a sample of peripheral blood. This rearrangement joins TRBV18 to TRBJ1-5; TRBD1 aligns across 7 bases. The receptor's source is a man aged 50 to 60 with active or convalescent COVID-19. CDR3 nucleotides: TGTGCCAGCTCACCAGAAGGGGGCGGTGGCAATCAGCCCCAGCATTTT. Protein: CASSPEGGGGNQPQHF.